This TCR beta chain was retrieved from a study of blood T cell repertoires in COVID-19. Assay: immunoSEQ multiplex PCR; the TCRdb copy retains only in-frame clones and omits some. The data show about 270,000 clones, around 88% seen once. The CDR3 totals 15 residues. Per the germline V gene, CDR1 is MDHEN and CDR2 is SYDVKM. Trimming took 7 bases from V and 3 from J; bases not matched to a gene: 7. Everyone who took part was about 18 to 90 years old, and they came from fewer than 25 US areas. Specimen: PBMCs or T cells enriched from blood (not recorded which). The sequence came from a woman in her thirties or forties with acute COVID-19. The chain recombines TRBV28 with TRBJ2-3; 10 bases line up with TRBD2. The DNA for the CDR3 is TGTGCCAGCATTTCTAGCGGGAGTAGAACAGATACGCAGTATTTT. Translated: CASISSGSRTDTQYF.